This T cell receptor beta chain originates from a study of Tregs in tolerant kidney transplant recipients. The CDR3 sequence is 13 residues long. V was shortened by 4 bases and J by 6 bases, with 12 bases between the two germline ends. In germline, CDR1 is SGHRS, CDR2 YFSETQ. Profiling relied on immunoSEQ multiplex PCR, and the TCRdb table lists in-frame clones only, not all of them. The sample has about 240,000 clones, around 82% seen once. Unstimulated regulatory T cells (CD4+CD25+CD127-), CD4+CD25- non-regulatory cells, CD4 and CD8 cells were FACS-sorted from thawed PBMCs. The clonotype was recovered from a human donor in good health. Input material: CD4+ T cells from blood. The chain joins TRBV5-1 to TRBJ2-3; D tentatively reads TRBD1 or TRBD2 (5 bases each). The CDR3 DNA follows: TGCGCCAGCAGCCAAGCTCGGGGCGATACGCAGTATTTT. It codes for CASSQARGDTQYF. The entire variable domain, with the rest obtained from reference TRBV5-1 and TRBJ2-3, is as follows: KAGVTQTPRYLIKTRGQQVTLSCSPISGHRSVSWYQQTPGQGLQFLFEYFSETQRNKGNFPGRFSGRQFSNSRSEMNVSTLELGDSALYLCASSQARGDTQYFGPGTRLTVL.